These 31 T cell receptor beta chains came from one sample sequenced in a study of blood T cell repertoires in COVID-19. Sequencing was performed with immunoSEQ multiplex PCR; in TCRdb, only in-frame clones are kept and a portion is missing. Of roughly 180,000 clones listed, 75% to 90% are singletons. The sequencing sample was made of peripheral blood. These receptors originate from a woman aged 55-75 years with acute or convalescent COVID-19.

V and J are TRBV28 and TRBJ2-4, with 15 bases lining up with TRBD2. The CDR3 is 18 residues long. V lost 3 bases to trimming and J lost 0 bases; unmatched junction nucleotides: 3. The germline V gene encodes CDR1 MDHEN and CDR2 SYDVKM. This CDR3 is CASSFGLAGGIAKNIQYF. CDR3 DNA: TGTGCCAGCAGTTTCGGACTAGCGGGAGGGATAGCCAAAAACATTCAGTACTTC.

The V gene is TRBV12-3 or TRBV12-4, the J gene TRBJ1-2; TRBD1 is a possible D gene (6 bases). V lost 3 bases to trimming and J lost 6 bases, with 11 bases between them. The CDR3 sequence is 13 residues long. The CDR3 region is CASSFPTGNGYTF. Written as DNA, the CDR3 is TGTGCCAGCAGTTTCCCGACAGGAAATGGCTACACCTTC.

The rearrangement joins TRBV20-1 to TRBJ1-6; no definite D call. V was clipped by 3 bases and J by 0 bases, with 9 bases between them. The CDR3 runs 15 residues. CDR1 DFQATT and CDR2 SNEGSKA come from the germline V gene (reference sequence). CDR3 protein: CSASLPSSYNSPLHF. CDR3 DNA sequence: TGCAGTGCTAGTCTCCCCAGCTCCTATAATTCACCCCTCCACTTT.

This clone has a handful of counts. This sample includes further DNA sequences coding for the same CDR3. The chain has TRBV29-1 and TRBJ1-2, with D unclear. V was pared by 1 base and J by 3 bases, with 6 bases between. This CDR3 comprises 12 residues. Germline V CDR1 and CDR2: SQVTM, ANQGSEA. In DNA form, the CDR3 reads TGCAGCGTTGAAGGGCGGTACTATGGCTACACCTTC. This gives the protein CSVEGRYYGYTF.

The genes are TRBV7-8 and TRBJ1-5, with 8 positions matching TRBD1. The V segment lost 0 bases and the J segment 5 bases; nucleotides outside the gene matches: 3. Looked up from germline, CDR1 is SGHVS and CDR2 is FQNEAQ. The CDR3 covers 15 residues. The CDR3 here is CASSLAGTGYQPQHF. CDR3 nucleotides: TGTGCCAGCAGCTTAGCTGGGACAGGTTATCAGCCCCAGCATTTT. The full variable domain, its missing parts supplied by reference TRBV7-8 and TRBJ1-5, is GAGVSQSPRYKVAKRGQDVALRCDPISGHVSLFWYQQALGQGPEFLTYFQNEAQLDKSGLPSDRFFAERPEGSVSTLKIQRTQQEDSAVYLCASSLAGTGYQPQHFGDGTRLSIL.

This clone was counted once. The genes are TRBV19 and TRBJ2-1, with D possibly TRBD2 on 6 matching bases. Trimming took off 4 bases at V and 4 bases at J, with 11 bases between the two ends. The CDR3 contains 14 residues. CDR1 is LNHDA and CDR2 is SQIVND in the germline V gene (reference sequence). The CDR3 DNA reads TGTGCCAGTAGTACAGCGGGCCTATACAATGAGCAGTTCTTC. This gives the protein CASSTAGLYNEQFF.

The chain recombines TRBV18 with TRBJ2-1; 10 bases match TRBD1. CDR1 and CDR2 (germline): KGHSH, LQKENI. There are 16 residues in the CDR3. The V segment lost 5 bases and the J segment 4 bases; nucleotides outside the gene matches: 8. The CDR3 here is CASSAGQGNTYNEQFF. The CDR3, as DNA: TGTGCCAGCTCAGCGGGACAGGGGAATACATACAATGAGCAGTTCTTC.

The count of this clone is one. The chain uses TRBV28 and TRBJ2-2; possibly TRBD2 for D (6 bases). V shed 5 bases and J shed 4 bases, with 14 bases lying between them. The germline gives CDR1 MDHEN, CDR2 SYDVKM. This CDR3 contains 15 residues. As DNA, the CDR3 is TGTGCCAGCAGTGGTTGGGGAGGAAGCACCGGGGAGCTGTTTTTT. The encoded protein is CASSGWGGSTGELFF.

The gene calls are TRBV18 and TRBJ2-7; D possibly corresponds to TRBD2 (6 bases). CDR1 KGHSH and CDR2 LQKENI come from the germline V gene. This CDR3 is 15 amino acids long. The germline V and J ends were trimmed by 4 bases and 2 bases, with 15 bases remaining between them. The CDR3 DNA reads as TGTGCCAGCTCACTGGGGACTTCGGGAGCCTACGAGCAGTACTTC. Translated, it gives CASSLGTSGAYEQYF.

This chain uses TRBV24-1 with TRBJ2-2; 8 positions agree with TRBD1. The CDR3 length is 12 residues. Germline V gene data show CDR1 as KGHDR and CDR2 as SFDVKD. J lost 7 bases, V lost 8 bases, and 2 bases had no gene match. The DNA of the CDR3 is TGTGCCACCACAGGGGGCTTCGGGGAGCTGTTTTTT. Protein product: CATTGGFGELFF.

V usage is TRBV10-3 and J usage is TRBJ2-2, with 12 bases identical to TRBD1. V dropped 11 bases and J dropped 7; count of bases not matched to a gene: 11. The germline gives CDR1 ENHRY, CDR2 SYGVKD. The CDR3 has 15 amino acids. The CDR3 coding sequence is TGTGCCTCCCTAATGGGACAGGGGGCTCTCGGGGAGCTGTTTTTT. Encoded protein: CASLMGQGALGELFF.

This rearrangement joins TRBV5-1 to TRBJ1-6; D might be TRBD1 (5 bases). V dropped 1 base and J dropped 9 bases, with 14 bases sitting between them. CDR1 is SGHRS, CDR2 YFSETQ, per germline. CDR3 length: 15 residues. The CDR3 bases are TGCGCCAGCAGCTTGAAGGGCCAGGGCAGTTCACCCCTCCACTTT. This translates into CASSLKGQGSSPLHF.

J is TRBJ2-2 and V is TRBV28; a possible D gene is TRBD2 (8 bases). Germline-derived CDR1 and CDR2 are MDHEN and SYDVKM. This CDR3 spans 19 amino acids. V was pared by 6 bases and J by 1 base, with 24 bases between. The CDR3 DNA sequence: TGTGCCAGCAGGGGCAGGGGGTTAACTAGCGGAGGGAACACCGGGGAGCTGTTTTTT. Translating gives CASRGRGLTSGGNTGELFF.

The table lists this clone with a few counts. The rearrangement links TRBV14 to TRBJ2-1, with 8 positions matching TRBD2. CDR1 is SGHDN, CDR2 FVKESK, per germline. With V trimmed by 5 bases and J by 7 bases, 7 bases remained unmatched. The CDR3 loop spans 14 amino acids. This CDR3 is CASSIQAGANEQFF. CDR3 DNA sequence: TGTGCCAGCAGCATTCAAGCGGGGGCAAATGAGCAGTTCTTC.

This chain joins TRBV5-6 and TRBJ1-1, with a tentative D call TRBD1 (5 bases). The CDR3 is 15 residues long. Germline CDR1 SGHDT, CDR2 YYEEEE. Trimming shortened V by 4 bases and J by 0 bases, and 13 bases separated the two germline ends. In nucleotides, the CDR3 is TGTGCCAGCAGCCTGACAGCTACCATGAACACTGAAGCTTTCTTT. Translation: CASSLTATMNTEAFF.

The chain couples TRBV7-2 to TRBJ2-2; weak D call: TRBD2 (5 bases). The CDR3 is 13 amino acids. Germline lookup yields CDR1 SGHTA and CDR2 FQGNSA. Trimming cost V 5 bases and J 5 bases, with 9 bases left between them. The CDR3 nucleotides are TGTGCCAGCAGCAATGACTATACCGGGGAGCTGTTTTTT. Its protein is CASSNDYTGELFF.

This chain uses TRBV6-6 with TRBJ1-1; D remains ambiguous. Trimming removed 3 bases from V and 1 base from J, with 12 bases in between. From germline, CDR1 is MNHNY and CDR2 SVGAGI (reference sequence). The CDR3 contains 15 residues. CDR3 nucleotide sequence: TGTGCCAGCAGTTATGGGGTTCGGGGGAACACTGAAGCTTTCTTT. Translation gives CASSYGVRGNTEAFF.

V usage is TRBV10-3 and J usage is TRBJ2-3; TRBD1 aligns across 7 bases. CDR3 length: 15 amino acids. In germline, CDR1 is ENHRY, CDR2 SYGVKD. V shed 10 bases and J 3 bases; nucleotides not matched to a gene: 13. The CDR3 coding sequence is TGTGCCACACAGACAGGGAGATACGAAACAGATACGCAGTATTTT. Protein product: CATQTGRYETDTQYF.

The chain joins TRBV28 to TRBJ2-3; the match to TRBD1 covers 7 bases. Per the germline V gene, CDR1 is MDHEN and CDR2 is SYDVKM. V was pared by 7 bases and J by 9 bases, with 19 bases of the junction left unmatched. The CDR3 length is 16 residues. The CDR3 nucleotides read TGTGCCAGCACCGGCCCATTAGACAGGGTAATAGGCACGCAGTATTTT. Its protein is CASTGPLDRVIGTQYF.

The CDR3 nucleotides are TGTGCCAGCAGGGGGACTAGCGGGAGGAGTAATGAGCAGTTCTTC. Protein: CASRGTSGRSNEQFF. The chain joins TRBV28 to TRBJ2-1, with 15 bases identical to TRBD2. Trimming removed 6 bases from V and 7 bases from J; junction bases left unmatched: 4. Looked up from germline, CDR1 is MDHEN and CDR2 is SYDVKM. The length of the CDR3 is 15 residues. Using reference TRBV28 and TRBJ2-1 for the parts outside the CDR3, the full variable domain is DVKVTQSSRYLVKRTGEKVFLECVQDMDHENMFWYRQDPGLGLRLIYFSYDVKMKEKGDIPEGYSVSREKKERFSLILESASTNQTSMYLCASRGTSGRSNEQFFGPGTRLTVL.

This chain joins TRBV21-1 and TRBJ1-2; the table's D call, TRBD1, was not checked against the DNA. TRBV21-1 is a known pseudogene. CDR3 length equals 17 residues. The CDR3 nucleotides read TGTGCCAGCAGCAAAGCCGGGACAGGGGGCTCTAACTATGGCTACACCTTC. Residues: CASSKAGTGGSNYGYTF.

This rearrangement joins TRBV2 to TRBJ2-3; a weak D match, TRBD1 (5 bases). V dropped 8 bases and J dropped 3 bases, with 18 bases sitting between them. The CDR3 totals 15 residues. The germline V gene encodes CDR1 SNHLY and CDR2 FYNNEI. The CDR3 reads CASAAQGSQTDTQYF. The CDR3 DNA reads as TGTGCCAGCGCTGCTCAGGGCTCTCAGACAGATACGCAGTATTTT.

The J gene is TRBJ2-1, the V gene TRBV7-2; TRBD2 matches at 14 bases. Germline CDR1 reads SGHTA; CDR2 reads FQGNSA. The V and J ends lost 0 bases and 8 bases, in that order; junction bases with no gene match: 6. The CDR3 is 17 residues long. The CDR3 bases are TGTGCCAGCAGCTTAGCCGGGACTAGCGGGAGAAGGGATGAGCAGTTCTTC. As protein: CASSLAGTSGRRDEQFF.

This clone was detected a few times. The chain carries TRBV6-5 and TRBJ2-3; D is perhaps TRBD1 (5 bases). The CDR3 is 13 amino acids. The V gene lost 7 bases and the J gene lost 2 bases, with 10 bases spanning the gap. Germline V gene sequence: CDR1 MNHEY, CDR2 SVGAGI. CDR3 sequence: CASMGPNTDTQYF. CDR3 DNA: TGTGCCAGCATGGGGCCGAACACAGATACGCAGTATTTT.

The gene calls are TRBV6-7 and TRBJ1-5; 9 nucleotides agree with TRBD1. TRBV6-7 is classed as an ORF, of uncertain function. The trim removed 3 bases at V and 4 bases at J, leaving 7 bases unmatched. This CDR3 contains 16 residues. CDR3 loop: CASSYRQGEPNQPQHF. In DNA, the CDR3 is TGTGCCAGCAGTTATAGACAGGGGGAACCGAATCAGCCCCAGCATTTT.

The CDR3 DNA reads TGCAGCGTTGATCACAAAAACATTCAGTACTTC. Translated: CSVDHKNIQYF. The rearrangement links TRBV29-1 to TRBJ2-4, with no clear D. The CDR3 extends over 11 amino acids. Trimming left V 3 bases short and J 3 bases short, with 3 bases between. Germline V gene lookup returns CDR1 SQVTM and CDR2 ANQGSEA.

Comments on this clone: In the same sample, other DNA sequences code for this CDR3. CDR3 in DNA: TGTGCCAGCCGAGGACTCTCCACAGATACGCAGTATTTT. Encoded protein: CASRGLSTDTQYF. This chain uses TRBV6-5 with TRBJ2-3, with a weak D call TRBD2 (5 bases). Trimming took 8 bases from V and 2 from J, leaving 11 bases between them. This CDR3 spans 13 amino acids. CDR1 MNHEY and CDR2 SVGAGI come from the germline V gene.

The chain recombines TRBV28 with TRBJ1-5, with 8 positions matching TRBD1. CDR1 is MDHEN, CDR2 SYDVKM, per germline. The trim removed 5 bases at V and 5 bases at J, leaving 14 bases unmatched. The CDR3 consists of 17 residues. Here the CDR3 DNA reads TGTGCCAGCAGTACCAGACAGGGGCGATATAAAGATCAGCCCCAGCATTTT. This gives the protein CASSTRQGRYKDQPQHF.

This sequence joins TRBV5-1 and TRBJ2-1; 13 bases align to TRBD2. The CDR3 has 16 amino acids. Germline V gives CDR1 SGHRS, CDR2 YFSETQ. V trimming: 4 bases; J trimming: 5 bases; junction bases outside the gene matches: 6. CDR3 nucleotides: TGCGCCAGCAGCCAAGGACTAGCGGGAGTTAACAATGAGCAGTTCTTC. Its protein product is CASSQGLAGVNNEQFF.

The chain employs TRBV21-1 and TRBJ1-4. TRBV21-1 is a pseudogene locus. This CDR3 has 14 residues. CDR3 DNA sequence: TGTGCCAGCAGCAACCGGCGTCGTAGCGAAAAACTGTTTTTT. This encodes CASSNRRRSEKLFF.

The chain links TRBV6-2 or TRBV6-3 to TRBJ2-1; possibly TRBD2 for D (6 bases). In germline, CDR1 is MNHEY, CDR2 SVGEGT. Trimming pared 4 bases from V and 4 bases from J, leaving 8 bases between. This CDR3 region has 13 residues. The CDR3 DNA reads as TGTGCCAGCAGTTGGAGGGGATACAATGAGCAGTTCTTC. It translates to CASSWRGYNEQFF.